This TCR beta chain was sequenced for a study of blood T cell repertoires in COVID-19 (TCRdb year 2020). Looking at the study overall: Collaborator samples came from the United States, Italy and Spain and covered acute and convalescent phases of COVID-19. Sample metadata almost always included a de-identified subject ID, COVID-19 status, age in years and sex. The repertoires were released in a freely available public database meant as a resource for research on the immune response to SARS-CoV-2. The prospective study material was composed of cDNA or gDNA derived from T cells, B-cell-depleted T cells, or PBMCs. HLA class I and class II types, where available, came from metadata supplied by the sample provider rather than from assay-based typing. The dataset comprised deeply sampled blood TCRbeta repertoires from subjects exposed to, actively infected with, or recovered from COVID-19. The samples were drawn from two sources: the first 160 participants of the ongoing ImmuneRACE study, and 1,000 to 1,500 subjects contributed by 6 global collaborators. Study-wide findings and limitations: Clinical and demographic metadata were provided uncurated, with the amount varying by source and participant.

At one collaborating source in Seattle, patients were enrolled during active infection and were followed longitudinally through the course of disease. Collaborating institutions collected whole blood in K2EDTA tubes following their own protocols. For TCRbeta analysis, collaborators shipped samples in one of three forms: frozen whole blood, isolated PBMCs, or DNA extracted from either of those sample types. In this sample, this clone turned up once. Its antigen has not been determined. Per-nucleotide qualities are absent, and no much larger clonotype sits a single base away. The immunoSEQ Assay, a bias-controlled multiplex PCR, was used to amplify TCRbeta CDR3 regions from genomic DNA. In the source study's methods: The number of nucleated cells in each sample was estimated from the amplification of reference gene primers within the assay. To quantify the absolute abundance of each unique TCRbeta CDR3 rearrangement, sequence reads were collapsed and filtered. For each sample, productive Simpson clonality was calculated by taking the square root of Simpson's diversity index across productive rearrangements. TCRdb retrieved this table from immuneACCESS and kept in-frame rearrangements only. Not all clones are present; in checked studies, unresolved V genes account for under half, and no reason is known for the remainder. The DNA was the basis for D and trimming; V, J and clone size are from that table. The sample profile shows approximately 300,000 clones; 80% to 95% of them were found once. The ten most abundant clones make up roughly 7.3% of the sample.

Taken from the germline V gene (reference sequence), the CDR1 and CDR2 loops are LGHDT and YNNKEL. Cut back by 0 bases and 8 bases, the V and J ends lie 16 bases apart. CDR3 length: 15 amino acids, cysteine to phenylalanine. The kept DNA is CDR3 alone, 45 bases in frame from the first base. The TCR was taken from a woman aged 25 to 39 with COVID-19, enrolled during active disease. Sequencing input: peripheral blood. The chain uses TRBV3-1 (or the pseudogene TRBV3-2) and TRBJ1-2; TRBD1 is a weak D gene call, 6 bases matching. Here the CDR3 is given as CASSQDLTGPGGYTF. The nucleotide sequence is given as TGTGCCAGCAGCCAAGATCTCACAGGGCCCGGAGGCTACACCTTC.